This TCR beta chain was recorded in a study of T cell repertoires in cytomegalovirus infection. Comments on this clonotype: Its matching antigen is unknown.

Trimming shortened V by 2 bases and J by 3 bases, and 5 bases separated the two germline ends. This CDR3 has 13 amino acids. Germline CDR1 is SEHNR and CDR2 is FQNEAQ (reference sequence). MiXCR, run by TCRdb on the reads, gives a single entry per CDR3 protein. The repertoire holds tens of thousands of distinct CDR3 sequences, with 35% to 45% as singletons. This material consisted of CD8+ T cells from cultured PBMCs, taken from culture after CMV antigen stimulation. The TCR was taken from a human donor in good health (CMV status not recorded). Some clones in this sample may be carry-over from other donors' samples. This sequence joins TRBV7-9 and TRBJ1-3; a possible D gene is TRBD1 (5 bases). CDR3 DNA: TGTGCCAGCAGCTTACAGGGTGGAAACACCATATATTTT. Protein: CASSLQGGNTIYF.